This T cell receptor beta chain was profiled in a study of T cell responses to AZD1222 COVID-19 vaccine (dated by TCRdb to the early 2020s). At the level of the whole study: TCR sequencing covered 230 or so trial participants: 207 given two doses of AZD1222 and approximately 26 given two doses of MenACWY control vaccine. Trial participants were enrolled by age into 18-55, 56-69 and 70-plus year subgroups, with approximately 150, 28 and 58 TCR-sequenced participants respectively.

V is pared back by 8 bases and J by 2 bases, with 7 bases lying between the germline termini. CDR1 and CDR2 are drawn from the germline V gene: SGHTA, FQGNSA. The cysteine opens and the phenylalanine closes a CDR3 of 12 amino acids. Only CDR3 DNA remains: 36 bases, in frame from the first base. This clone appeared a single time. Its antigen has not been determined. Base qualities are not recorded, but no much larger clone differs from it by a single base. The time point label, as the study defines it: about 28 days (+/-7) after the second vaccine dose. AZD1222 recipients with second doses at about 4 weeks or about 12 weeks were pooled, because spike-specific TCR depth and breadth did not differ between schedules. Samples from vaccinated people were obtained from the UK trials COV001 and COV002, which included a single-blind randomized controlled phase 2/3 trial of AZD1222 (ChAdOx1 nCoV-19) in healthy adults. For TCRbeta chain sequencing, PBMC samples were collected from trial participants at day 0 and at day 28 after the second dose.

General study outcomes and caveats: Participants were mostly white British and included more females than males, and it was suggested by the authors that clonal diversity may have been underestimated. The 56-69-year group was small, and its depth increase did not reach significance, likely because of low power. A significant rise in spike-specific TCR breadth and depth was observed after two AZD1222 doses relative to day 0 and relative to MenACWY recipients. The vaccine-associated CD4 TCRs covered the entire spike protein, and the dominant responses fell in regions 160-218 and 743-854. No day 14 peak-response samples were available, so repertoires were characterized only after the peak T cell response. Reportedly, almost half of the unique spike-specific TCRs recognized epitopes lying outside the regions that are mutated in the B.1.351 and B.1.1.7 variants. Conclusions about previously exposed vaccinees are limited, since just five to seven AZD1222 recipients were seropositive for SARS-CoV-2 at baseline.

The CDR3 regions of human TCRbeta chains were analyzed by immunosequencing. From the authors' description of their analysis: Repertoire TCRs were checked for matches against a reference library of SARS-CoV-2-specific TCRs that had been generated using the MIRA antigen-specificity platform. Breadth was defined as the fraction of unique TCRs that were SARS-CoV-2-associated, and depth was defined as the fraction of total T cells that were SARS-CoV-2-associated. Using the MIRA data, every spike-specific TCR was mapped to the spike region that the TCR reacted to and assigned to either a CD4 or a CD8 class. Log10-transformed breadth and depth values were compared by one-way ANOVA with Sidak's multiple comparisons tests. TCRdb stores this immuneACCESS table with in-frame sequences only. Part of the clones is absent; in the studies checked, under half of the shortfall reflects unresolved V genes, and no reason is known for the rest. V and J calls and clone size come straight from that table; D and trimming were deduced from the DNA. For this sample the table gives around 130,000 clones, of which around 90% were detected only once. Under 2% of the sample is in the top ten clones.

The sample consisted of peripheral blood, taken 28 days after the second AZD1222 dose. The chain joins TRBV7-2 to TRBJ1-3, with the D segment identity uncertain. This TCR was sampled from an adult who received the AZD1222 COVID-19 vaccine. CDR3 region: CASSGTGNTIYF. Read as DNA, the sequence is TGTGCCAGCTCCGGAACTGGAAACACCATATATTTT.